This is a list of T cell receptor beta chains from one sample in a study of blood T cell repertoires in COVID-19. Repertoires were generated with immunoSEQ multiplex PCR, while TCRdb's copy carries only in-frame clones and drops some. This sample has hundreds of thousands of clones, with less than 90% found just once. The sequencing sample was made of peripheral blood. These receptors were obtained from a woman in her 50s with COVID-19, enrolled during active disease. The CDR3 runs from the conserved cysteine through the conserved F or W. A D gene is named only where the DNA matches it firmly. Some rows have no size entry. The others give once, few or many, or a class for an expanded clone.

d_gene: -; abundance: -; v_gene: TRBV6-6; j_gene: TRBJ2-7; CDR3aa: CASSYSVKGDSYEQYF; CDR3nt: TGTGCCAGCAGTTACTCGGTGAAGGGAGATTCCTACGAGCAGTACTTC
d_gene: TRBD2; abundance: -; v_gene: TRBV7-2; j_gene: TRBJ2-1; CDR3aa: CASSLEVLAGGSSYNEQFF; CDR3nt: TGTGCCAGCAGCTTAGAGGTACTAGCGGGGGGGAGCTCCTACAATGAGCAGTTCTTC
d_gene: TRBD1; abundance: -; v_gene: TRBV27; j_gene: TRBJ1-2; CDR3aa: CASRRTGSSSGYTF; CDR3nt: TGTGCCAGCAGAAGGACAGGGTCATCATCCGGCTACACCTTC
d_gene: -; abundance: -; v_gene: TRBV11-3; j_gene: TRBJ1-1; CDR3aa: CASSLNQGTNTEAFF; CDR3nt: TGTGCCAGCAGCCTAAACCAGGGGACCAACACTGAAGCTTTCTTT
d_gene: TRBD1; abundance: -; v_gene: TRBV30; j_gene: TRBJ1-6; CDR3aa: CAWALFHGTANSPLHF; CDR3nt: TGTGCCTGGGCCCTCTTCCACGGGACAGCCAATTCACCCCTCCACTTT
d_gene: TRBD2; abundance: -; v_gene: TRBV5-4; j_gene: TRBJ2-1; CDR3aa: CASSLASGGANNEQFF; CDR3nt: TGTGCCAGCAGCTTGGCCTCCGGGGGGGCGAACAATGAGCAGTTCTTC
d_gene: -; abundance: few; v_gene: TRBV24-1; j_gene: TRBJ2-1; CDR3aa: CATGLAGRGDEQFF; CDR3nt: TGTGCCACCGGCTTGGCAGGGCGCGGTGATGAGCAGTTCTTC
d_gene: -; abundance: -; v_gene: TRBV6-5; j_gene: TRBJ1-2; CDR3aa: CASSPKLGGGYTF; CDR3nt: TGTGCCAGCAGTCCAAAACTTGGAGGCGGCTACACCTTC
d_gene: -; abundance: -; v_gene: TRBV9; j_gene: TRBJ2-3; CDR3aa: CASTTDGGGTDTQYF; CDR3nt: TGTGCCAGCACCACTGACGGAGGGGGCACAGATACGCAGTATTTT
d_gene: TRBD1; abundance: -; v_gene: TRBV5-1; j_gene: TRBJ1-4; CDR3aa: CASSFEGAREKLFF; CDR3nt: TGCGCCAGCAGCTTCGAGGGGGCGAGGGAAAAACTGTTTTTT
d_gene: TRBD2; abundance: -; v_gene: TRBV30; j_gene: TRBJ2-3; CDR3aa: CAWSSQVGGGVTQYF; CDR3nt: TGTGCCTGGAGTTCCCAAGTGGGGGGGGGTGTTACGCAGTATTTT
d_gene: TRBD2; abundance: -; v_gene: TRBV9; j_gene: TRBJ2-1; CDR3aa: CASSAGLRGDNEQFF; CDR3nt: TGTGCCAGCAGCGCGGGACTCCGGGGGGACAATGAGCAGTTCTTC
d_gene: -; abundance: -; v_gene: TRBV24-1; j_gene: TRBJ2-3; CDR3aa: CATSTSTDTQYF; CDR3nt: TGTGCCACCAGTACTAGCACAGATACGCAGTATTTT
d_gene: TRBD1; abundance: -; v_gene: TRBV28; j_gene: TRBJ1-2; CDR3aa: CASSGTGAGEFYGYTF; CDR3nt: TGTGCCAGCAGTGGGACAGGGGCGGGGGAGTTCTATGGCTACACCTTC
d_gene: TRBD1; abundance: -; v_gene: TRBV5-4; j_gene: TRBJ1-2; CDR3aa: CASSGGTAMNYGYTF; CDR3nt: TGTGCCAGCAGCGGTGGGACAGCTATGAACTATGGCTACACCTTC
d_gene: -; abundance: -; v_gene: TRBV28; j_gene: TRBJ1-2; CDR3aa: CASSLARRGYTF; CDR3nt: TGTGCCAGCAGTTTAGCTCGGCGGGGCTACACCTTC
d_gene: TRBD2; abundance: once; v_gene: TRBV27; j_gene: TRBJ2-3; CDR3aa: CASRASGGAGTQYF; CDR3nt: TGTGCCAGCAGGGCTAGCGGGGGGGCAGGGACGCAGTATTTT
d_gene: TRBD1; abundance: -; v_gene: TRBV7-2; j_gene: TRBJ2-2; CDR3aa: CASSLSTGGTGELFF; CDR3nt: TGTGCCAGCAGCTTATCGACAGGGGGGACCGGGGAGCTGTTTTTT
d_gene: -; abundance: -; v_gene: TRBV5-1; j_gene: TRBJ1-1; CDR3aa: CASSLDRYNTEAFF; CDR3nt: TGCGCCAGCAGCTTGGACCGCTATAACACTGAAGCTTTCTTT
d_gene: -; abundance: -; v_gene: TRBV3-1/TRBV3-2; j_gene: TRBJ1-6; CDR3aa: CASHSGNSPLHF; CDR3nt: TGTGCCAGCCACAGTGGGAATTCACCCCTCCACTTT
d_gene: -; abundance: -; v_gene: TRBV7-9; j_gene: TRBJ2-5; CDR3aa: CASSPYQETQYF; CDR3nt: TGTGCCAGCAGCCCCTACCAAGAGACCCAGTACTTC
d_gene: -; abundance: -; v_gene: TRBV3-1/TRBV3-2; j_gene: TRBJ1-1; CDR3aa: CASSQEGTVRNTEAFF; CDR3nt: TGTGCCAGCAGCCAAGAGGGTACAGTCCGGAACACTGAAGCTTTCTTT
d_gene: TRBD2; abundance: -; v_gene: TRBV4-1; j_gene: TRBJ2-3; CDR3aa: CASSLTSGSDTQYF; CDR3nt: TGCGCCAGCAGCCTAACTAGCGGCTCAGATACGCAGTATTTT
d_gene: -; abundance: once; v_gene: TRBV20-1; j_gene: TRBJ1-2; CDR3aa: CSATTARGYTF; CDR3nt: TGCAGTGCTACGACTGCTCGGGGCTACACCTTC
d_gene: -; abundance: few; v_gene: TRBV3-1/TRBV3-2; j_gene: TRBJ1-1; CDR3aa: CASSQEVRSGTEAFF; CDR3nt: TGTGCCAGCAGCCAAGAGGTGCGATCCGGGACTGAAGCTTTCTTT
d_gene: -; abundance: -; v_gene: TRBV15; j_gene: TRBJ1-4; CDR3aa: CATSRDSQGWNEKLFF; CDR3nt: TGTGCCACCAGCAGAGATTCACAGGGATGGAATGAAAAACTGTTTTTT
d_gene: TRBD1; abundance: -; v_gene: TRBV2; j_gene: TRBJ1-6; CDR3aa: CASRSPGQISSYNSPLHF; CDR3nt: TGTGCCAGCAGATCCCCGGGACAGATAAGCTCCTATAATTCACCCCTCCACTTT
d_gene: -; abundance: -; v_gene: TRBV27; j_gene: TRBJ1-2; CDR3aa: CASSSDRSNVAPGHGHYGYTF; CDR3nt: TGTGCCAGCAGTTCCGACAGGAGTAATGTAGCTCCCGGGCATGGGCACTATGGCTACACCTTC
d_gene: -; abundance: once; v_gene: TRBV6-5; j_gene: TRBJ1-2; CDR3aa: CASKNEGNYGYTF; CDR3nt: TGTGCCAGCAAAAACGAGGGAAACTATGGCTACACCTTC
d_gene: -; abundance: -; v_gene: TRBV16; j_gene: TRBJ1-2; CDR3aa: CASRRPQVRNRDGYTF; CDR3nt: TGTGCCAGCAGAAGACCACAGGTGAGAAATCGCGATGGCTACACCTTC
d_gene: TRBD1; abundance: -; v_gene: TRBV4-1; j_gene: TRBJ2-3; CDR3aa: CASSQPYRGQGDTQYF; CDR3nt: TGCGCCAGCAGCCAACCGTATAGGGGGCAGGGAGATACGCAGTATTTT
d_gene: -; abundance: -; v_gene: TRBV28; j_gene: TRBJ1-1; CDR3aa: CASSSPRRSEGATEAFF; CDR3nt: TGTGCCAGCAGTTCCCCACGGCGCTCGGAGGGAGCCACTGAAGCTTTCTTT
d_gene: -; abundance: -; v_gene: TRBV12-3/TRBV12-4; j_gene: TRBJ2-7; CDR3aa: CASSPGTEGEQYF; CDR3nt: TGTGCCAGCAGTCCCGGGACGGAGGGCGAGCAGTACTTC
d_gene: TRBD1; abundance: -; v_gene: TRBV9; j_gene: TRBJ1-2; CDR3aa: CASSSRADRVWDGYTF; CDR3nt: TGTGCCAGCAGCTCCCGTGCGGACAGGGTTTGGGATGGCTACACCTTC
d_gene: -; abundance: few; v_gene: TRBV30; j_gene: TRBJ1-2; CDR3aa: CAWSRLRGDTYGYTF; CDR3nt: TGTGCCTGGAGCAGACTCAGGGGTGATACCTATGGCTACACCTTC
d_gene: TRBD1; abundance: -; v_gene: TRBV7-9; j_gene: TRBJ1-6; CDR3aa: CASSRDRANSPLHF; CDR3nt: TGTGCCAGCAGCCGAGACAGGGCCAATTCACCCCTCCACTTT
d_gene: TRBD1; abundance: -; v_gene: TRBV5-1; j_gene: TRBJ2-4; CDR3aa: CASSLRTGGVVQYF; CDR3nt: TGCGCCAGCAGCTTACGGACAGGGGGCGTCGTTCAGTACTTC
d_gene: -; abundance: -; v_gene: TRBV12-5; j_gene: TRBJ2-1; CDR3aa: CASGLAMQVGEQFF; CDR3nt: TGTGCTAGTGGTTTGGCGATGCAGGTTGGTGAGCAGTTCTTC
d_gene: TRBD1; abundance: few; v_gene: TRBV28; j_gene: TRBJ2-5; CDR3aa: CASSRTGFKETQYF; CDR3nt: TGTGCCAGCAGTCGGACAGGGTTTAAAGAGACCCAGTACTTC
d_gene: TRBD1; abundance: -; v_gene: TRBV5-1; j_gene: TRBJ2-2; CDR3aa: CASSWGQGTGELFF; CDR3nt: TGCGCCAGCAGCTGGGGACAGGGCACCGGGGAGCTGTTTTTT
d_gene: -; abundance: -; v_gene: TRBV12-5; j_gene: TRBJ2-1; CDR3aa: CASGLLAGNYNEQFF; CDR3nt: TGTGCTAGTGGTTTGTTGGCGGGGAACTACAATGAGCAGTTCTTC
d_gene: -; abundance: -; v_gene: TRBV28; j_gene: TRBJ1-5; CDR3aa: CASKEGNNQPQHF; CDR3nt: TGTGCCAGCAAGGAGGGAAACAATCAGCCCCAGCATTTT
d_gene: -; abundance: -; v_gene: TRBV2; j_gene: TRBJ1-5; CDR3aa: CASSEGEPNQHF; CDR3nt: TGTGCCAGCAGTGAAGGGGAGCCCAACCAGCATTTT
d_gene: -; abundance: -; v_gene: TRBV10-3; j_gene: TRBJ2-7; CDR3aa: CAISKGQGTYEQYF; CDR3nt: TGTGCCATCAGTAAGGGTCAGGGGACCTACGAGCAGTACTTC
d_gene: -; abundance: -; v_gene: TRBV27; j_gene: TRBJ2-5; CDR3aa: CASSLGAYSGVETQYF; CDR3nt: TGTGCCAGCAGTTTAGGGGCTTACTCAGGGGTGGAGACCCAGTACTTC
d_gene: TRBD2; abundance: once; v_gene: TRBV10-2; j_gene: TRBJ2-7; CDR3aa: CASRGSGTYEQYF; CDR3nt: TGCGCCAGCAGGGGTAGCGGGACCTACGAGCAGTACTTC